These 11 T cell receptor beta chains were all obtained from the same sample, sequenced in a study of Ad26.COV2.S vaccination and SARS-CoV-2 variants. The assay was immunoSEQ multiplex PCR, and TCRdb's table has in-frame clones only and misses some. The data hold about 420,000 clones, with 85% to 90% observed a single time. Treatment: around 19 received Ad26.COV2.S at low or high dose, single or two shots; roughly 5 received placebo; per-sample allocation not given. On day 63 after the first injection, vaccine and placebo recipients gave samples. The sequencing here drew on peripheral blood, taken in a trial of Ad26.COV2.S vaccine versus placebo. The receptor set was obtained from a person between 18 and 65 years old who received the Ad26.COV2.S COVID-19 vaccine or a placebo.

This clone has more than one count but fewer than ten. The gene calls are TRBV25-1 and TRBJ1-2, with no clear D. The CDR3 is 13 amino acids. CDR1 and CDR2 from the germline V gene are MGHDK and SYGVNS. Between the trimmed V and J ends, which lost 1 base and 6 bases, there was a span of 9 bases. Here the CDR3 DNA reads TGTGCCAGCAGTGAATTTTCCGGGGATGGCTACACCTTC. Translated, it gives CASSEFSGDGYTF.

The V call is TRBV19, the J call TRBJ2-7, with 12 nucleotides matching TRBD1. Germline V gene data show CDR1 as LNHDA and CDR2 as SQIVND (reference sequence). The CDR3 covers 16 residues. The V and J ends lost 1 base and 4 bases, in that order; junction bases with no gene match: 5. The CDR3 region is CASSIGPGQGAYEQYF. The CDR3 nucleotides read TGTGCCAGTAGTATAGGCCCGGGACAGGGGGCTTACGAGCAGTACTTC.

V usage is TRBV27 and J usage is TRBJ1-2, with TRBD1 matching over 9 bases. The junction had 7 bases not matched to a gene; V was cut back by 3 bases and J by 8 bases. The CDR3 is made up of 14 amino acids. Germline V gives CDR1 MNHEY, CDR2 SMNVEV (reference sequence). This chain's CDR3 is CASSFSGQGGGYTF. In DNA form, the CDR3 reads TGTGCCAGCAGTTTCTCGGGACAGGGAGGGGGCTACACCTTC.

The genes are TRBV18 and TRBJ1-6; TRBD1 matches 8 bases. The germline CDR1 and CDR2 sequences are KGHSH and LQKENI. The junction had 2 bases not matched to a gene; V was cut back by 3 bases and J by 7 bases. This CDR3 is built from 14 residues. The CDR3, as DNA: TGTGCCAGCTCACCGACAGGGGAAAATTCACCCCTCCACTTT. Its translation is CASSPTGENSPLHF.

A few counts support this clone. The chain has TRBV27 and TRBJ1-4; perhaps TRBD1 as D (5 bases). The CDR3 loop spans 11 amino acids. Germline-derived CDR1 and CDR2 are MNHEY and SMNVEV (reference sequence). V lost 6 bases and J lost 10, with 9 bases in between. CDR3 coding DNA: TGTGCCAGCAGCTCTACAGGAAAACTGTTTTTT. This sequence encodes CASSSTGKLFF.

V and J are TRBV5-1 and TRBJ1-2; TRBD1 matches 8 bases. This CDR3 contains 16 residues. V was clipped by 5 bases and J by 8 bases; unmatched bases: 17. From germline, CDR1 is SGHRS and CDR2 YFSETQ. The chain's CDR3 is CASRTAQGAAINGYTF. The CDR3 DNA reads TGCGCCAGCAGAACGGCCCAGGGGGCGGCGATTAACGGCTACACCTTC.

CDR3 sequence: CASSLRDKNSPLHF. The CDR3 DNA is TGTGCCAGCAGCTTACGGGACAAGAATTCACCCCTCCACTTT. This chain connects TRBV7-8 to TRBJ1-6; perhaps TRBD1 as D (6 bases). Trimming took 2 bases from V and 7 from J, leaving 9 bases between them. The CDR3 length is 14 residues. Germline CDR1 SGHVS, CDR2 FQNEAQ.

The CDR3 DNA is TGTGCCTGGAGGGATGGAGGGAACAGCGAGCAGTACTTC. Its protein product is CAWRDGGNSEQYF. The rearrangement joins TRBV30 to TRBJ2-7; TRBD2 might be the D (6 bases). CDR3 length: 13 residues. V was cut by 3 bases and J by 6 bases, with 15 bases left in between. CDR1 is GTSNPN and CDR2 is SVGIG in the germline V gene (reference sequence).

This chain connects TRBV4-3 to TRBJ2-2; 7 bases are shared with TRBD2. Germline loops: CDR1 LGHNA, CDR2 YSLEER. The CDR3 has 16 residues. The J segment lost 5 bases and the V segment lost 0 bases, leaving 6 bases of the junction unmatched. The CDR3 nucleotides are TGCGCCAGCAGCCAAGAAAGCGGGGTGGGGACCGGGGAGCTGTTTTTT. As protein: CASSQESGVGTGELFF.

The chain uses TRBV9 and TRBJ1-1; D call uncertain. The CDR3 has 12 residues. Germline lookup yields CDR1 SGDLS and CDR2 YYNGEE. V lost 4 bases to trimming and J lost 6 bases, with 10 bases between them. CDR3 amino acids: CASSLKSAEAFF. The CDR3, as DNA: TGTGCCAGCAGCTTAAAGTCTGCTGAAGCTTTCTTT.

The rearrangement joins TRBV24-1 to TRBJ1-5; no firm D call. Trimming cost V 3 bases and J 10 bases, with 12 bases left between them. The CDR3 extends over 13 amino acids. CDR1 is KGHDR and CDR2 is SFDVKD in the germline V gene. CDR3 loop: CATSDGKYSPQHF. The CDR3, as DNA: TGTGCCACCAGTGATGGGAAGTATTCTCCCCAGCATTTT.